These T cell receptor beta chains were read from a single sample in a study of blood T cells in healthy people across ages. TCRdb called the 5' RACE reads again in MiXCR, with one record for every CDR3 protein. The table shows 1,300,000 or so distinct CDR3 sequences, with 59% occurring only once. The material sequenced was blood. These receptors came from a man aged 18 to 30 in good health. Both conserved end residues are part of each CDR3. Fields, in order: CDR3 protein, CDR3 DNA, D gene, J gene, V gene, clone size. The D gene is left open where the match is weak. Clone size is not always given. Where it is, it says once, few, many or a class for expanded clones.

CDR3 protein: CASSLGAGWTSFTYNEQFF
CDR3 DNA: TGTGCCAGCAGTTTAGGGGCAGGGTGGACCTCCTTTACCTACAATGAGCAGTTCTTC
D gene: .
J gene: TRBJ2-1
V gene: TRBV27
clone size: few

CDR3 protein: CASSIGVNTEAFF
CDR3 DNA: TGTGCCAGCAGTATCGGAGTCAACACTGAAGCTTTCTTT
D gene: .
J gene: TRBJ1-1
V gene: TRBV6-4
clone size: few

CDR3 protein: CASSQDKNPRVDTQYF
CDR3 DNA: TGTGCCAGCAGCCAAGATAAAAACCCCAGGGTAGATACGCAGTATTTT
D gene: .
J gene: TRBJ2-3
V gene: TRBV3-1
clone size: once

CDR3 protein: CASSLAGQGANYGYTF
CDR3 DNA: TGTGCCAGCAGTTTAGCCGGACAGGGAGCTAACTATGGCTACACCTTC
D gene: TRBD1
J gene: TRBJ1-2
V gene: TRBV12-3/TRBV12-4
clone size: once

CDR3 protein: CASRLQGGFTEAFF
CDR3 DNA: TGTGCCAGCAGGTTACAGGGCGGTTTCACTGAAGCTTTCTTT
D gene: .
J gene: TRBJ1-1
V gene: TRBV5-5
clone size: .

CDR3 protein: CSASGTAYEQYF
CDR3 DNA: TGCAGTGCTAGTGGGACAGCTTACGAGCAGTACTTC
D gene: TRBD1
J gene: TRBJ2-7
V gene: TRBV20-1
clone size: many

CDR3 protein: CASSLNSEGIGYTF
CDR3 DNA: TGCGCCAGCAGCTTGAACTCGGAGGGAATTGGCTACACCTTC
D gene: .
J gene: TRBJ1-2
V gene: TRBV5-1
clone size: once

CDR3 protein: CSAELGDTQYF
CDR3 DNA: TGCAGTGCCGAACTTGGAGATACGCAGTATTTT
D gene: .
J gene: TRBJ2-3
V gene: TRBV20-1
clone size: .

CDR3 protein: CASRARTSPSWDEQFF
CDR3 DNA: TGTGCCAGCAGAGCCCGGACTAGCCCTTCATGGGATGAGCAGTTCTTC
D gene: TRBD2
J gene: TRBJ2-1
V gene: TRBV12-3/TRBV12-4
clone size: few

CDR3 protein: CASSLRDRGGSYNEQFF
CDR3 DNA: TGCGCCAGCAGCTTGAGAGACAGGGGTGGGTCCTACAATGAGCAGTTCTTC
D gene: TRBD1
J gene: TRBJ2-1
V gene: TRBV5-1
clone size: .

CDR3 protein: CASSHGTIGTQYF
CDR3 DNA: TGCGCCAGCAGCCATGGTACTATAGGGACCCAGTACTTC
D gene: .
J gene: TRBJ2-5
V gene: TRBV4-3
clone size: .

CDR3 protein: CARGAGWVDTQYF
CDR3 DNA: TGTGCCAGGGGGGCGGGGTGGGTAGATACGCAGTATTTT
D gene: .
J gene: TRBJ2-3
V gene: TRBV6-1
clone size: .

CDR3 protein: CASSSPVRGVLGYTF
CDR3 DNA: TGTGCCAGCAGCTCCCCGGTCAGGGGTGTTTTAGGCTACACCTTC
D gene: .
J gene: TRBJ1-2
V gene: TRBV7-9
clone size: .

CDR3 protein: CASSPGQGSAPRGYTF
CDR3 DNA: TGTGCCAGCAGCCCCGGACAGGGTTCCGCGCCGCGTGGCTACACCTTC
D gene: TRBD1
J gene: TRBJ1-2
V gene: TRBV7-2
clone size: .

CDR3 protein: CASSQDTEFLPGANVLTF
CDR3 DNA: TGCGCCAGCAGCCAAGATACGGAATTTCTGCCGGGGGCCAACGTCCTGACTTTC
D gene: .
J gene: TRBJ2-6
V gene: TRBV4-1
clone size: .

CDR3 protein: CASSLAGRGGTDTQYF
CDR3 DNA: TGTGCCAGCAGTCTGGCGGGTCGAGGGGGCACAGATACGCAGTATTTT
D gene: .
J gene: TRBJ2-3
V gene: TRBV25-1
clone size: once

CDR3 protein: CASSPDPSGRVYEQYF
CDR3 DNA: TGTGCCAGCAGCCCCGACCCTAGCGGGAGGGTCTACGAGCAGTACTTC
D gene: TRBD2
J gene: TRBJ2-7
V gene: TRBV12-3/TRBV12-4
clone size: .

CDR3 protein: CSAEKGTNEQYF
CDR3 DNA: TGCAGCGCCGAAAAGGGTACCAACGAGCAGTACTTC
D gene: .
J gene: TRBJ2-7
V gene: TRBV29-1
clone size: .

CDR3 protein: CASSERAGSSYEQYF
CDR3 DNA: TGTGCCAGTAGCGAGAGGGCGGGGAGCTCCTACGAGCAGTACTTC
D gene: .
J gene: TRBJ2-7
V gene: TRBV7-8
clone size: .

CDR3 protein: CASRGGVDTQYF
CDR3 DNA: TGTGCCAGCAGGGGGGGCGTAGATACGCAGTATTTT
D gene: .
J gene: TRBJ2-3
V gene: TRBV11-2
clone size: .

CDR3 protein: CASSFESEQLFF
CDR3 DNA: TGTGCCAGCAGCTTCGAATCGGAACAACTGTTTTTT
D gene: .
J gene: TRBJ1-4
V gene: TRBV12-3/TRBV12-4
clone size: .

CDR3 protein: CASRGGGRPYGYTF
CDR3 DNA: TGTGCCAGCAGAGGGGGGGGCCGCCCCTATGGCTACACCTTC
D gene: .
J gene: TRBJ1-2
V gene: TRBV6-1
clone size: .

CDR3 protein: CASSAQGEGYGYTF
CDR3 DNA: TGTGCCAGCAGCGCTCAGGGGGAGGGCTATGGCTACACCTTC
D gene: TRBD1
J gene: TRBJ1-2
V gene: TRBV9
clone size: .

CDR3 protein: CSVYEATNTGELFF
CDR3 DNA: TGCAGCGTTTATGAAGCAACGAACACCGGGGAGCTGTTTTTT
D gene: .
J gene: TRBJ2-2
V gene: TRBV29-1
clone size: few

CDR3 protein: CASGGGDGTDTQYF
CDR3 DNA: TGTGCCAGCGGGGGAGGCGACGGCACAGATACGCAGTATTTT
D gene: .
J gene: TRBJ2-3
V gene: TRBV6-1
clone size: few

CDR3 protein: CSGGREEKNNGYTF
CDR3 DNA: TGCAGCGGAGGCAGGGAAGAGAAGAATAATGGCTACACCTTC
D gene: .
J gene: TRBJ1-2
V gene: TRBV29-1
clone size: .

CDR3 protein: CASSRFRLNTEAFF
CDR3 DNA: TGCGCCAGCAGCCGTTTCAGGTTGAACACTGAAGCTTTCTTT
D gene: .
J gene: TRBJ1-1
V gene: TRBV4-1
clone size: .

CDR3 protein: CASSTTAGEVGELFF
CDR3 DNA: TGTGCCAGCAGCACAACAGCGGGAGAAGTCGGGGAGCTGTTTTTT
D gene: TRBD2
J gene: TRBJ2-2
V gene: TRBV12-3/TRBV12-4
clone size: .

CDR3 protein: CASSFLTSGGEETQYF
CDR3 DNA: TGTGCCAGCAGTTTTTTAACTAGCGGGGGGGAAGAGACCCAGTACTTC
D gene: TRBD2
J gene: TRBJ2-5
V gene: TRBV27
clone size: .

CDR3 protein: CASSVWDLETQYF
CDR3 DNA: TGTGCCAGCAGCGTATGGGACTTAGAGACCCAGTACTTC
D gene: .
J gene: TRBJ2-5
V gene: TRBV9
clone size: .

CDR3 protein: CASSLWRRSETQYF
CDR3 DNA: TGCGCCAGCAGCTTGTGGAGACGGAGTGAGACCCAGTACTTC
D gene: .
J gene: TRBJ2-5
V gene: TRBV5-1
clone size: .

CDR3 protein: CASSLNRYTEAFF
CDR3 DNA: TGTGCCAGCAGTTTAAATCGGTACACTGAAGCTTTCTTT
D gene: .
J gene: TRBJ1-1
V gene: TRBV12-3/TRBV12-4
clone size: .

CDR3 protein: CSARDPGAYGYTF
CDR3 DNA: TGCAGTGCTAGAGATCCAGGAGCCTATGGCTACACCTTC
D gene: .
J gene: TRBJ1-2
V gene: TRBV20-1
clone size: few

CDR3 protein: CASSLAHMGRGNSLAKNIQYF
CDR3 DNA: TGTGCCAGCAGTTTGGCCCATATGGGGCGGGGGAACTCGCTAGCCAAAAACATTCAGTACTTC
D gene: TRBD2
J gene: TRBJ2-4
V gene: TRBV12-3/TRBV12-4
clone size: .

CDR3 protein: CASSLGESGVLSGYTF
CDR3 DNA: TGTGCCAGCAGTTTAGGGGAATCTGGGGTGTTGAGTGGCTACACCTTC
D gene: .
J gene: TRBJ1-2
V gene: TRBV12-3/TRBV12-4
clone size: .

CDR3 protein: CSVERRLADNEQYF
CDR3 DNA: TGCAGCGTTGAGCGTCGACTAGCGGACAATGAGCAGTACTTC
D gene: TRBD2
J gene: TRBJ2-5
V gene: TRBV29-1
clone size: .

CDR3 protein: CASSVVPYGYTF
CDR3 DNA: TGTGCCAGCAGCGTAGTTCCCTATGGCTACACCTTC
D gene: .
J gene: TRBJ1-2
V gene: TRBV9
clone size: once

CDR3 protein: CASREGAYGGDEQYF
CDR3 DNA: TGTGCCAGCAGAGAGGGAGCATACGGAGGGGATGAGCAGTACTTC
D gene: .
J gene: TRBJ2-7
V gene: TRBV27
clone size: .

CDR3 protein: CAISVGVSETQYF
CDR3 DNA: TGTGCCATCAGTGTGGGCGTATCGGAGACCCAGTACTTC
D gene: .
J gene: TRBJ2-5
V gene: TRBV10-3
clone size: few

CDR3 protein: CASSPSNWETQYF
CDR3 DNA: TGCGCCAGCAGCCCCAGCAATTGGGAGACCCAGTACTTC
D gene: .
J gene: TRBJ2-5
V gene: TRBV5-1
clone size: many

CDR3 protein: CARDRESTDTQYF
CDR3 DNA: TGTGCCCGGGACCGGGAGTCCACAGATACGCAGTATTTT
D gene: .
J gene: TRBJ2-3
V gene: TRBV30
clone size: .

CDR3 protein: CASSRGRIEQYF
CDR3 DNA: TGTGCCAGCAGCAGGGGGCGCATCGAGCAGTACTTC
D gene: TRBD1
J gene: TRBJ2-7
V gene: TRBV12-3/TRBV12-4
clone size: few

CDR3 protein: CASSFSDRFGNYGYTF
CDR3 DNA: TGTGCCAGCAGTTTTAGCGACAGGTTTGGGAACTATGGCTACACCTTC
D gene: .
J gene: TRBJ1-2
V gene: TRBV12-3/TRBV12-4
clone size: .

CDR3 protein: CASSSYGGPYEQYF
CDR3 DNA: TGCGCCAGCAGCTCGTACGGGGGCCCCTACGAGCAGTACTTC
D gene: .
J gene: TRBJ2-7
V gene: TRBV4-1
clone size: .

CDR3 protein: CASSQKGMKAYNEQFF
CDR3 DNA: TGTGCCAGCAGCCAAAAGGGGATGAAAGCCTACAATGAGCAGTTCTTC
D gene: .
J gene: TRBJ2-1
V gene: TRBV3-1
clone size: .

CDR3 protein: CASSHRTDLLNSPLHF
CDR3 DNA: TGTGCCAGCAGTCATCGGACGGATCTCCTCAATTCACCCCTCCACTTT
D gene: .
J gene: TRBJ1-6
V gene: TRBV6-6
clone size: .

CDR3 protein: CASASGTSYEQYF
CDR3 DNA: TGTGCCAGCGCGTCCGGGACTAGCTACGAGCAGTACTTC
D gene: TRBD2
J gene: TRBJ2-7
V gene: TRBV11-2
clone size: once

CDR3 protein: CAISDLRLAGVNEQYF
CDR3 DNA: TGTGCCATCAGTGACTTAAGACTAGCGGGAGTGAACGAGCAGTACTTC
D gene: TRBD2
J gene: TRBJ2-7
V gene: TRBV10-3
clone size: few

CDR3 protein: CASSLVGGLGDNEQFF
CDR3 DNA: TGTGCCAGCAGCTTAGTGGGAGGACTTGGGGACAATGAGCAGTTCTTC
D gene: .
J gene: TRBJ2-1
V gene: TRBV7-2
clone size: .

CDR3 protein: CSGRDGPYEQYF
CDR3 DNA: TGCAGCGGTAGGGACGGACCCTACGAGCAGTACTTC
D gene: .
J gene: TRBJ2-7
V gene: TRBV29-1
clone size: .

CDR3 protein: CASSFGRPAYNEQFF
CDR3 DNA: TGTGCCAGCAGTTTTGGGCGTCCCGCCTACAATGAGCAGTTCTTC
D gene: .
J gene: TRBJ2-1
V gene: TRBV27
clone size: few

CDR3 protein: CATSDSGTSVYGQYF
CDR3 DNA: TGTGCCACCAGTGATTCCGGGACCTCCGTCTACGGGCAGTACTTC
D gene: .
J gene: TRBJ2-7
V gene: TRBV24-1
clone size: .

CDR3 protein: CASSQDSGTSGGEQYF
CDR3 DNA: TGTGCCAGCAGCCAAGATAGTGGGACTAGCGGGGGCGAGCAGTACTTC
D gene: TRBD2
J gene: TRBJ2-7
V gene: TRBV4-2
clone size: few

CDR3 protein: CASEQGLNNQPQHF
CDR3 DNA: TGTGCCAGTGAACAGGGTTTGAACAATCAGCCCCAGCATTTT
D gene: .
J gene: TRBJ1-5
V gene: TRBV6-6
clone size: .

CDR3 protein: CSAIALAPQYEQYF
CDR3 DNA: TGCAGTGCCATAGCACTAGCGCCCCAATACGAGCAGTACTTC
D gene: TRBD2
J gene: TRBJ2-7
V gene: TRBV20-1
clone size: .

CDR3 protein: CASSLGVGGGYGYTF
CDR3 DNA: TGTGCCAGCAGTTTAGGTGTTGGAGGGGGCTATGGCTACACCTTC
D gene: .
J gene: TRBJ1-2
V gene: TRBV12-3/TRBV12-4
clone size: .

CDR3 protein: CASSPAGRTDTQYF
CDR3 DNA: TGTGCCAGCTCACCGGCAGGACGCACAGATACGCAGTATTTT
D gene: .
J gene: TRBJ2-3
V gene: TRBV18
clone size: few

CDR3 protein: CASSKGGKGQPQHF
CDR3 DNA: TGTGCCAGCAGTAAGGGGGGAAAGGGGCAGCCCCAGCATTTT
D gene: .
J gene: TRBJ1-5
V gene: TRBV6-1
clone size: .

CDR3 protein: CAISRGDYEQYF
CDR3 DNA: TGTGCCATCAGTCGTGGCGACTACGAGCAGTACTTC
D gene: .
J gene: TRBJ2-7
V gene: TRBV10-3
clone size: few

CDR3 protein: CSVEGGLAGDYNEQFF
CDR3 DNA: TGCAGCGTTGAAGGGGGACTAGCGGGAGACTACAATGAGCAGTTCTTC
D gene: TRBD2
J gene: TRBJ2-1
V gene: TRBV29-1
clone size: once